This TCR beta chain was identified in a study of T cells after yellow fever vaccination. As for the study in general: Low-cell-number fractions were prepared with SMART-Seq v4 Ultra Low Input.

The CDR3 totals 13 residues. The V and J ends lost 7 bases and 1 base respectively, with 9 bases between them. Germline V gene data show CDR1 as MNHNY and CDR2 as SVGAGI (reference sequence). This clonotype was observed a handful of times. Researchers made TCR cDNA using 5'RACE template switching, and this step added a universal primer site and UMIs. TCRdb redid the calling of the 5' RACE reads with MiXCR, one entry per CDR3 protein. This sample carries around 310,000 distinct CDR3 sequences, 8.5% to 9% of them seen once, and the ten largest clones take roughly 18%. The input for sequencing was PBMCs, taken on the day of the first yellow fever vaccination. The sequence came from a man aged 18-30 years who received the YFV17D yellow fever vaccine. The chain couples TRBV6-6 to TRBJ2-3, with D uncertain. As DNA, the CDR3 is TGTGCCAGCAACGGTCTTCGCACAGATACGCAGTATTTT. It is translated as CASNGLRTDTQYF.